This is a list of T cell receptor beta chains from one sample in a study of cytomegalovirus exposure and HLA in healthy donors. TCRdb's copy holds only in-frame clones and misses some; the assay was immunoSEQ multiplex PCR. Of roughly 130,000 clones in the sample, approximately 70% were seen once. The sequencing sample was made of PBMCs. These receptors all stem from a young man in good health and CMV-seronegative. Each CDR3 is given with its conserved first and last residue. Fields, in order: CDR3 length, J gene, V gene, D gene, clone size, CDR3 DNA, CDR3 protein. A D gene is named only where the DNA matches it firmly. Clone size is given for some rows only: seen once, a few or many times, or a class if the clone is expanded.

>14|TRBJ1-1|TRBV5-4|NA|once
TGTGCCAGCAGCTTGGATGGAGGGCCCCGAAGGGCTTTCTTT
CASSLDGGPRRAFF
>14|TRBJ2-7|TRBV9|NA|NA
TGTGCCAGCAGCGTAGGTAGCGAACCCTACGAGCAGTACTTC
CASSVGSEPYEQYF
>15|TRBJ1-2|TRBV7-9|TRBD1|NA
TGTGCCAGCAGCTTCGGGACAGGGGGCGACTATGGCTACACCTTC
CASSFGTGGDYGYTF
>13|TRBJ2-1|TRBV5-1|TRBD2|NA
TGCGCCACCGGTGTGCGGGGGGGCAATGAGCAGTTCTTC
CATGVRGGNEQFF
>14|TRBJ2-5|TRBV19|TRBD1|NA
TGTGCCAGTAGTACCAGGGGGACCCAAGAGACCCAGTACTTC
CASSTRGTQETQYF
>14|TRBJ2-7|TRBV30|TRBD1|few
TGTGCCTGGAGTGCGACCCGGACAGGGGGGCAGCAGTACTTC
CAWSATRTGGQQYF
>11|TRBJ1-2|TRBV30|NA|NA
TGTGCCTGGACCAGGATGAGAGGCTACACCTTC
CAWTRMRGYTF
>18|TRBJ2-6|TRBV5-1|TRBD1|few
TGCGCCAGCAGCTTGGGGGGGACAGGGGTCACGGGGGCCAACGTCCTGACTTTC
CASSLGGTGVTGANVLTF
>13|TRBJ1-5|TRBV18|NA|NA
TGTGCCAGCTCACCAAAGGGGAATCAGCCCCAGCATTTT
CASSPKGNQPQHF
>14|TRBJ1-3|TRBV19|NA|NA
TGTGCCAGTAGTATCGGGATCTCTGGAAACACCATATATTTT
CASSIGISGNTIYF
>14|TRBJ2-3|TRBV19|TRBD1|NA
TGTGCCAGTAGTATCGGACAGGGAACAGATACGCAGTATTTT
CASSIGQGTDTQYF
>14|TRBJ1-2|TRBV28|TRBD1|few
TGTGCCAGCAGTCCCCGGGACAGAGTCTATGGCTACACCTTC
CASSPRDRVYGYTF
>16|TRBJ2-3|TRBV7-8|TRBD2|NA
TGTGCCAGCAGCTTACCGGGACTAGACAGCACAGATACGCAGTATTTT
CASSLPGLDSTDTQYF
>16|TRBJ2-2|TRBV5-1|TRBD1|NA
TGCGCCAGCAGTCTTGCGGGACAGGGATTCTTCGGGGAGCTGTTTTTT
CASSLAGQGFFGELFF